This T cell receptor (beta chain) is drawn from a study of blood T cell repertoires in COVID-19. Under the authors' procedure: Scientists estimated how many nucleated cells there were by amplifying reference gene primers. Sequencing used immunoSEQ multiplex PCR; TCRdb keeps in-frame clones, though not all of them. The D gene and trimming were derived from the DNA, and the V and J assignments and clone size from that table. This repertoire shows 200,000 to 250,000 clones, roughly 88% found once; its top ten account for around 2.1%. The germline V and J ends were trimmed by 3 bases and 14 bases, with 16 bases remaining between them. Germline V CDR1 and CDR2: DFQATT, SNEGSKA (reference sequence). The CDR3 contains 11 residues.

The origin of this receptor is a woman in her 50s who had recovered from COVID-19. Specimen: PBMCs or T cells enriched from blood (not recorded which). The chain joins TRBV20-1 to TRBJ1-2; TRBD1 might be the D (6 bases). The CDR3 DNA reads TGCAGTGCTAGTGCAGGGGCAGCGCTTACCTTC. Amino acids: CSASAGAALTF.